The present entry profiles one T cell receptor (beta chain) with its context. This sample stems from a study of blood T cell repertoires in COVID-19. Study-level information: Samples of COVID-19 (acute and convalescent) were obtained from the United States, Italy and Spain. T cells, B-cell-depleted T cells, or PBMCs provided the cDNA or gDNA that served as material.

V lost 10 bases and J lost 3, with 7 bases in between. Germline assignment: CDR1 LNHDA and CDR2 SQIVND (reference sequence). The length of the CDR3 is 11 residues. Per the original methods: Nucleated cell counts were estimated from reference gene primer amplification. The method was immunoSEQ multiplex PCR; TCRdb's version includes in-frame clones alone and lacks a portion of them. V, J and clone size were drawn from that table, and D and trimming were deduced from the DNA. The table shows just over 250,000 clones, with 75% to 95% occurring only once. It was during active infection that Seattle patients were enrolled and then longitudinally followed.

The chain couples TRBV19 to TRBJ1-3; D gene unclear. The receptor comes from a person aged 18-29 years with COVID-19, enrolled during active disease. The material sequenced was peripheral blood. CDR3 protein: CATLIGNTIYF. The CDR3 DNA sequence: TGTGCCACCCTTATTGGAAACACCATATATTTT. The full variable domain, its missing parts supplied by reference TRBV19 and TRBJ1-3, is DGGITQSPKYLFRKEGQNVTLSCEQNLNHDAMYWYRQDPGQGLRLIYYSQIVNDFQKGDIAEGYSVSREKKESFPLTVTSAQKNPTAFYLCATLIGNTIYFGEGSWLTVV.